This is a list of T cell receptor beta chains from one sample in a study of cytomegalovirus exposure and HLA in healthy donors. Sequenced by immunoSEQ multiplex PCR; TCRdb stores in-frame clones only, minus some. The table includes about 150,000 clones, nearly 80% detected once. The sequenced material came from PBMCs. The receptors come from a man aged 30 to 39 in good health and CMV-seropositive. CDR3s include the opening cysteine and the closing phenylalanine or tryptophan. A D gene is named only where the DNA matches it firmly. Part of the rows lack a size; the others show once, few, many or a class for expanded clones.

cdr3_nt | cdr3_aa | v_call | clone_size | j_call | d_call
TGTGCCAGCAGTTTCGGACAGGGGGGAAGCGAGCAGTACTTC | CASSFGQGGSEQYF | TRBV27 | NA | TRBJ2-7 | TRBD1
TGTGCCAGCAGCTTGCAGGGAATAGTAATAGAAGCTTTCTTT | CASSLQGIVIEAFF | TRBV5-6 | NA | TRBJ1-1 | NA
TGCGCCAGCAGCTTCTCCGGACAGGGAGGGGGAAGGGGGACCCAGTACTTC | CASSFSGQGGGRGTQYF | TRBV5-1 | NA | TRBJ2-5 | NA
TGTGCCAGCAGTTTATACAGGTACACTGAAGCTTTCTTT | CASSLYRYTEAFF | TRBV28 | NA | TRBJ1-1 | NA
TGTGCCAGCAGCGTCTCGGCTAGCGGGAGCCCAGATACGCAGTATTTT | CASSVSASGSPDTQYF | TRBV9 | NA | TRBJ2-3 | TRBD2
TGTGCCAGCAGTCGACTAGCGGGAAGCCATATCACAGATACGCAGTATTTT | CASSRLAGSHITDTQYF | TRBV28 | NA | TRBJ2-3 | TRBD2
TGCGCCAGCAGCCAGGACAGGGGACCCTATGGCTACACCTTC | CASSQDRGPYGYTF | TRBV4-1 | NA | TRBJ1-2 | TRBD1
TGTGCCAGCAGCGCAAGAACTAGGGGGGGACGGGAGACCCAGTACTTC | CASSARTRGGRETQYF | TRBV11-2 | few | TRBJ2-5 | NA
TGTGCCAGCAGCCCCTCTAATCAGCCCCAGCATTTT | CASSPSNQPQHF | TRBV7-2 | NA | TRBJ1-5 | NA
TGTGCCAGCAGTTTCAGGGAAATTAATGAAAAACTGTTTTTT | CASSFREINEKLFF | TRBV28 | NA | TRBJ1-4 | NA
TGTGCCAGCAGTGCTAACCCAGGGGCTGGATATGGCTACACCTTC | CASSANPGAGYGYTF | TRBV2 | few | TRBJ1-2 | NA
TGTGCCAGCAGTTTAGGACTAGCGGGAGGAGTGGAGCAGTACTTC | CASSLGLAGGVEQYF | TRBV27 | NA | TRBJ2-5 | TRBD2
TGTGCCAGCAGTGGGGGACTGATGAACACTGAAGCTTTCTTT | CASSGGLMNTEAFF | TRBV25-1 | few | TRBJ1-1 | NA
TGTGCCAGCAAACAGGGGTACACCGGGGAGCTGTTTTTT | CASKQGYTGELFF | TRBV28 | NA | TRBJ2-2 | TRBD1
TGTGCCAGCAGTTTCGGGGACAGGACCTACGAGCAGTACTTC | CASSFGDRTYEQYF | TRBV27 | NA | TRBJ2-7 | TRBD1
TGTGCCACCCAGAGACAGGGGGAGACAGATACGCAGTATTTT | CATQRQGETDTQYF | TRBV6-6 | NA | TRBJ2-3 | TRBD1
TGTGCCAGCAGTTCTAGAACGGCCGGGACCTACGAGCAGTACTTC | CASSSRTAGTYEQYF | TRBV28 | NA | TRBJ2-7 | NA
TGTGCCAGCAGTGAAGGGACAGGGCTCGGGGCCAACGTCCTGACTTTC | CASSEGTGLGANVLTF | TRBV28 | NA | TRBJ2-6 | TRBD1
TGTGCCAGCAGCCGTAGGCAGGGTAACTACGAGCAGTACTTC | CASSRRQGNYEQYF | TRBV28 | NA | TRBJ2-7 | NA
TGTGCCAGCAGCGTAGACACTATGAACACTGAAGCTTTCTTT | CASSVDTMNTEAFF | TRBV9 | NA | TRBJ1-1 | NA
TGCAGCGCGGGACAGACGAACACTGAAGCTTTCTTT | CSAGQTNTEAFF | TRBV29-1 | few | TRBJ1-1 | TRBD1
TGTGCCAGCAGCCCGGCGCCGGCTAGGAACACTGAAGCTTTCTTT | CASSPAPARNTEAFF | TRBV9 | NA | TRBJ1-1 | NA